One and the same sample provided the 27 T cell receptor beta chains below, sequenced in a study of T-cell memory formation after mild COVID-19. TCRdb recomputed calls from the 5' RACE reads with MiXCR, one row per CDR3 protein. The top ten hold 22% of the sample, which has about 260,000 distinct CDR3 sequences, 16% seen once. The specimen was PBMCs or a T cell subset sorted from them (not recorded which). These receptors came from a man between 18 and 35 years old who had mild COVID-19 (a few samples of this study predate the infection). Cell type and time point are not known.

This clonotype was detected a few times. This chain joins TRBV28 and TRBJ2-2; D may be TRBD1 or TRBD2 (5 bases each). Germline V gives CDR1 MDHEN, CDR2 SYDVKM. This CDR3 region has 14 residues. Deletions cut 11 bases from V and 2 bases from J, with 15 bases between. The DNA of the CDR3 is TGTGCCGTCCGATCAGGGACCAACACCGGGGAGCTGTTTTTT. As protein: CAVRSGTNTGELFF.

This clonotype has only a few counts. The chain recombines TRBV20-1 with TRBJ2-3; 8 bases map to TRBD2. Germline V lookup: CDR1 DFQATT, CDR2 SNEGSKA (reference sequence). CDR3 length equals 15 residues. J gave up 8 bases and V 1 base, and 11 bases lay outside the gene matches. In DNA, the CDR3 is TGCAGTGCTAGAGGGAGCTTCGGGGGGGGAGTTACGCAGTATTTT. Translated: CSARGSFGGGVTQYF.

The chain uses TRBV9 and TRBJ1-3, with no clear D. The germline V and J ends were trimmed by 0 bases and 0 bases, with 10 bases remaining between them. CDR1 and CDR2 from the germline V gene are SGDLS and YYNGEE. The length of the CDR3 is 16 residues. This chain's CDR3 is CASSVDSPSSGNTIYF. The CDR3 bases are TGTGCCAGCAGCGTAGACAGCCCGAGCTCTGGAAACACCATATATTTT.

This clonotype was seen many times. The chain links TRBV24-1 to TRBJ2-3; 8 bases are shared with TRBD2. Germline CDR1 is KGHDR and CDR2 is SFDVKD. The CDR3 runs to 18 residues. The junction had 11 bases not matched to a gene; V was cut back by 3 bases and J by 1 base. CDR3 in DNA: TGTGCCACCAGTGATCCAACGCCGGGGGGGTCTGGCACAGATACGCAGTATTTT. Translating gives CATSDPTPGGSGTDTQYF.

This clonotype came up a few times. The chain uses TRBV18 and TRBJ1-2; 10 bases are a match to TRBD1. V lost 3 bases, J lost 3 bases, and 7 bases stayed unmatched. The V gene's germline CDR1 is KGHSH and CDR2 LQKENI. This CDR3 comprises 16 residues. CDR3 in amino acids: CASSPLGGQGDYGYTF. Here the CDR3 DNA reads TGTGCCAGCTCACCCCTTGGAGGACAGGGGGACTATGGCTACACCTTC.

This clonotype was seen ten or more times. The chain links TRBV9 to TRBJ2-5, with TRBD2 matching 9 bases. The CDR3 contains 15 residues. Germline values: CDR1 SGDLS, CDR2 YYNGEE. V shed 0 bases and J 3 bases; nucleotides not matched to a gene: 3. Written as DNA, the CDR3 is TGTGCCAGCAGCGTAGGGACTAGCGATAAAGAGACCCAGTACTTC. This translates into CASSVGTSDKETQYF.

This clonotype was counted between two and nine times. The V and J genes are TRBV7-9 and TRBJ1-4; 11 nucleotides agree with TRBD1. The CDR3 runs to 15 residues. The trim removed 0 bases at V and 8 bases at J, leaving 2 bases unmatched. Looked up from germline, CDR1 is SEHNR and CDR2 is FQNEAQ (reference sequence). The CDR3 nucleotides read TGTGCCAGCAGCTTAGCGGACAGGGGGCGAGAAAAACTGTTTTTT. It translates to CASSLADRGREKLFF.

The count of this clonotype is one. The V gene is TRBV19, the J gene TRBJ2-7; 7 nucleotides match TRBD2. The CDR3 spans 15 residues. The V segment lost 6 bases and the J segment 0 bases; nucleotides outside the gene matches: 8. Germline V gene sequence: CDR1 LNHDA, CDR2 SQIVND (reference sequence). CDR3 in amino acids: CASRTRWGGSYEQYF. The CDR3 bases are TGTGCCAGTAGGACCCGCTGGGGGGGCTCCTACGAGCAGTACTTC.

This clonotype occurred a few times. The CDR3 coding sequence is TGCACTACTACCGGGACCCCAAATGAGCAGTTCTTC. Translated: CTTTGTPNEQFF. The chain combines TRBV1 with TRBJ2-1; the D call of TRBD2 is as the table states it, not checked on the DNA. TRBV1 is given as a pseudogene. The length of the CDR3 is 12 residues.

This clonotype was counted between two and nine times. The chain combines TRBV20-1 with TRBJ1-1; D remains unclear. CDR3 length: 12 residues. Trimming removed 0 bases at V and 5 bases at J, with 7 bases between. Germline V gene lookup returns CDR1 DFQATT and CDR2 SNEGSKA (reference sequence). Here the CDR3 reads CSARDARTEAFF. In DNA form, the CDR3 reads TGCAGTGCTAGAGATGCCCGGACTGAAGCTTTCTTT.

The chain couples TRBV28 to TRBJ2-4; 10 bases line up with TRBD1. This CDR3 spans 16 amino acids. V shed 5 bases and J 1 base; nucleotides not matched to a gene: 5. Germline V lookup: CDR1 MDHEN, CDR2 SYDVKM. CDR3 sequence (DNA): TGTGCCAGCAGTCCGGGACAGGGGAGGGCCAAAAACATTCAGTACTTC. Translation gives CASSPGQGRAKNIQYF.

This clonotype was observed a few times. As DNA, the CDR3 is TGTGCCAGCAGAATCCGGGAGAACACTGAAGCTTTCTTT. Encoded protein: CASRIRENTEAFF. V gene TRBV11-1 combines with J gene TRBJ1-1; the D is unclear. The CDR3 sequence is 13 residues long. Germline CDR1 reads SGHAT; CDR2 reads FQDESV (reference sequence). Trimming pared 6 bases from V and 1 base from J, leaving 9 bases between.

V and J are TRBV7-9 and TRBJ1-4; 9 positions match TRBD1. The CDR3 extends over 16 amino acids. CDR1 and CDR2 from the germline V gene are SEHNR and FQNEAQ (reference sequence). Trimming at V came to 5 bases and at J to 6 bases, leaving 10 bases not matched to a gene. The CDR3 reads CASSTWGQGGDEKLFF. In nucleotides, the CDR3 is TGTGCCAGCAGCACATGGGGACAGGGCGGCGATGAAAAACTGTTTTTT.

This rearrangement joins TRBV18 to TRBJ2-5, with TRBD2 matching 8 bases. There are 15 residues in the CDR3. Germline V CDR1 and CDR2: KGHSH, LQKENI. Germline trimming cut 2 bases from V and 1 base from J; bases unmatched to any gene: 3. The DNA for the CDR3 is TGTGCCAGCTCACCAGTTGGACTAGCCCAAGAGACCCAGTACTTC. Residues: CASSPVGLAQETQYF. The full variable domain, rest sourced from reference TRBV18 and TRBJ2-5, is NAGVMQNPRHLVRRRGQEARLRCSPMKGHSHVYWYRQLPEEGLKFMVYLQKENIIDESGMPKERFSAEFPKEGPSILRIQQVVRGDSAAYFCASSPVGLAQETQYFGPGTRLLVL.

This clonotype was observed a handful of times. The chain recombines TRBV4-3 with TRBJ2-5; 7 nucleotides match TRBD1. Germline V lookup: CDR1 LGHNA, CDR2 YSLEER. V shed 3 bases and J 8 bases; nucleotides not matched to a gene: 9. The CDR3 extends over 14 amino acids. The CDR3 nucleotides read TGCGCCAGCAGCCATGCCGGGACAGCGGCTACCCAGTACTTC. It is translated as CASSHAGTAATQYF.

This clonotype came up many times. The chain uses TRBV5-1 and TRBJ2-1; D ambiguous. Germline CDR1 SGHRS, CDR2 YFSETQ. The CDR3 loop spans 13 amino acids. Trimming left V 0 bases short and J 2 bases short, with 3 bases between. The CDR3 spells CASSLDAYNEQFF. CDR3 sequence (DNA): TGCGCCAGCAGCTTGGACGCCTACAATGAGCAGTTCTTC.

The V and J genes are TRBV7-9 and TRBJ1-1, with D unresolved. This CDR3 is built from 13 residues. Trimming removed 1 base at V and 6 bases at J, with 9 bases between. Germline-derived CDR1 and CDR2 are SEHNR and FQNEAQ (reference sequence). This chain's CDR3 is CASSLDSVAEAFF. The CDR3 DNA reads as TGTGCCAGCAGCTTAGATTCCGTGGCTGAAGCTTTCTTT.

The chain employs TRBV2 and TRBJ2-5; D gene ambiguous. V was shortened by 7 bases and J by 5 bases, with 11 bases between the two germline ends. This CDR3 is built from 12 residues. Germline assignment: CDR1 SNHLY and CDR2 FYNNEI. CDR3 sequence (DNA): TGTGCCAGCATAGAATCCTTGGAGACCCAGTACTTC. Translated, it gives CASIESLETQYF.

This clonotype was seen a few times. The chain joins TRBV5-1 to TRBJ1-1, with D possibly matching TRBD1 (5 bases). This CDR3 has 15 amino acids. The germline gives CDR1 SGHRS, CDR2 YFSETQ. The V end was cut by 3 bases, the J end by 4 bases, with 16 bases between. The CDR3 DNA sequence: TGCGCCAGCAGCTCTGCTACGGGGCGGGTCACTGAAGCTTTCTTT. This encodes CASSSATGRVTEAFF.

CDR3 DNA: TGTGCCAGCAGTTTACGGGGGTTTGCCTCTGGGGCCAACGTCCTGACTTTC. It yields the protein CASSLRGFASGANVLTF. The chain links TRBV27 to TRBJ2-6, with a possible D match to TRBD2 (6 bases). Germline V gene data show CDR1 as MNHEY and CDR2 as SMNVEV (reference sequence). This CDR3 has 17 residues. The germline V and J ends were trimmed by 2 bases and 0 bases, with 11 bases remaining between them.

This clonotype occurred a few times. The genes are TRBV3-1 and TRBJ2-7; D gene uncertain. V lost 4 bases and J 7 bases, leaving 11 bases between the germline ends. Germline V CDR1 and CDR2: LGHDT, YNNKEL (reference sequence). CDR3 length equals 12 residues. The CDR3 DNA reads TGTGCCAGCAGCCTGGGGTACTTGGAGCAGTACTTC. Protein: CASSLGYLEQYF.

This clonotype was seen a few times. The gene calls are TRBV6-1 and TRBJ2-7; D gene uncertain. Germline values: CDR1 MNHNS, CDR2 SASEGT. The ends were cut back, 2 bases at V and 6 bases at J, with 17 bases in the middle. The CDR3 has 15 residues. CDR3 loop: CASSEPLAGYSEQYF. The CDR3 DNA reads TGTGCCAGCAGTGAACCGCTGGCCGGCTACTCCGAGCAGTACTTC.

This clonotype showed up just a few times. The chain is built from TRBV21-1 and TRBJ1-1; TRBD1 is the table's D call and was not checked against the DNA. TRBV21-1 constitutes a pseudogene. The CDR3 spans 14 residues. This CDR3 is CASVHLGVNTEAFF. The CDR3 region has the DNA TGTGCCAGCGTTCATCTAGGGGTGAACACTGAAGCTTTCTTT.

This clonotype was detected a few times. V is TRBV20-1 and J is TRBJ2-3; D perhaps matches TRBD2 (7 bases). This CDR3 contains 16 residues. CDR1 and CDR2 from the germline V gene are DFQATT and SNEGSKA (reference sequence). Deletions cut 1 base from V and 2 bases from J, with 16 bases between. The CDR3 DNA reads as TGCAGTGCTAGAGCGCTTCGGGGGGCGCTCACAGATACGCAGTATTTT. This gives the protein CSARALRGALTDTQYF.

The V call is TRBV2, the J call TRBJ2-1, with 13 nucleotides matching TRBD2. CDR3 size: 17 residues. V dropped 0 bases and J dropped 10; count of bases not matched to a gene: 9. The V gene's germline CDR1 is SNHLY and CDR2 FYNNEI. CDR3 sequence (DNA): TGTGCCAGCAGTGAAGCCCGCACTAGCGGGGGGGCCGGCGAGCAGTTCTTC. Translation: CASSEARTSGGAGEQFF.

The V and J genes are TRBV20-1 and TRBJ2-5; TRBD1 agrees at 10 bases. V trimming: 1 base; J trimming: 3 bases; junction bases outside the gene matches: 2. CDR1 and CDR2 from the germline V gene are DFQATT and SNEGSKA (reference sequence). The CDR3 spans 14 residues. The CDR3 here is CSARAGTGEETQYF. As DNA, the CDR3 is TGCAGTGCTAGAGCCGGGACAGGGGAAGAGACCCAGTACTTC.

V and J are TRBV7-8 and TRBJ2-1; 12 nucleotides match TRBD2. Germline V gene lookup returns CDR1 SGHVS and CDR2 FQNEAQ. The V segment lost 6 bases and the J segment 9 bases; nucleotides outside the gene matches: 9. The CDR3 consists of 15 residues. The CDR3 region is CASRNLAGGLGEQFF. The CDR3 DNA sequence: TGTGCCAGCAGGAACCTAGCGGGGGGGCTAGGTGAGCAGTTCTTC.